Listed below are T cell receptor beta chains from one sample, sequenced in a study of neurological immune-mediated disorders. TCRdb reprocessed the 5' RACE reads with MiXCR, giving one entry per CDR3 protein. Counted here are some 79,000 distinct CDR3 sequences, 13% to 15% occurring once; the ten biggest clones make up 6% to 7%. Sequencing used PBMCs. The source of these receptors is a woman aged 50 to 60 in good health. The CDR3 runs from the conserved cysteine through the conserved F or W.

V gene: TRBV2
J gene: TRBJ1-5
CDR3 length: 14
CDR3 protein: CASTWTLSNQPQHF

V gene: TRBV11-2
J gene: TRBJ2-7
CDR3 length: 14
CDR3 protein: CASSWDRGASEQYF

V gene: TRBV28
J gene: TRBJ1-2
CDR3 length: 13
CDR3 protein: CASNRRQSYGYTF

V gene: TRBV15
J gene: TRBJ2-5
CDR3 length: 16
CDR3 protein: CATSRDTERSTETQYF

V gene: TRBV29-1
J gene: TRBJ2-1
CDR3 length: 14
CDR3 protein: CSARRLEIYNEQFF

V gene: TRBV12-3/TRBV12-4
J gene: TRBJ2-1
CDR3 length: 16
CDR3 protein: CASSPTGGTVYNEQFF

V gene: TRBV27
J gene: TRBJ1-2
CDR3 length: 13
CDR3 protein: CASRTGKNYGYTF

V gene: TRBV5-1
J gene: TRBJ2-7
CDR3 length: 17
CDR3 protein: CASSPGTSGGALGEQYF

V gene: TRBV29-1
J gene: TRBJ2-7
CDR3 length: 15
CDR3 protein: CSVEGEQGSAYEQYF

V gene: TRBV20-1
J gene: TRBJ2-5
CDR3 length: 15
CDR3 protein: CSAPLGGGPLKTQYF

V gene: TRBV21-1
J gene: TRBJ1-5
CDR3 length: 15
CDR3 protein: CASRSLAGLFQPQHF

V gene: TRBV10-3
J gene: TRBJ1-1
CDR3 length: 15
CDR3 protein: CAIGYRNQGNTEAFF

V gene: TRBV5-1
J gene: TRBJ2-5
CDR3 length: 14
CDR3 protein: CASSLVGLQETQYF

V gene: TRBV30
J gene: TRBJ2-1
CDR3 length: 15
CDR3 protein: CAWSVGGSGGNEQFF

V gene: TRBV6-6
J gene: TRBJ2-5
CDR3 length: 15
CDR3 protein: CASNSAGGLGETQYF

V gene: TRBV5-1
J gene: TRBJ2-6
CDR3 length: 18
CDR3 protein: CASSLAYGGFSGANVLTF

V gene: TRBV5-6
J gene: TRBJ2-1
CDR3 length: 16
CDR3 protein: CASSTDRTSGNNEQFF

V gene: TRBV7-8
J gene: TRBJ2-2
CDR3 length: 16
CDR3 protein: CASMLGDRTNTGELFF

V gene: TRBV7-9
J gene: TRBJ1-6
CDR3 length: 15
CDR3 protein: CASSLTGTGDSPLHF

V gene: TRBV7-2
J gene: TRBJ1-1
CDR3 length: 16
CDR3 protein: CASSFFPGTANTEAFF

V gene: TRBV27
J gene: TRBJ1-4
CDR3 length: 15
CDR3 protein: CASNSMGRWDEKLFF

V gene: TRBV29-1
J gene: TRBJ1-3
CDR3 length: 11
CDR3 protein: CSVVSGNTIYF

V gene: TRBV5-4
J gene: TRBJ2-5
CDR3 length: 15
CDR3 protein: CASSADVTRRETQYF

V gene: TRBV7-2
J gene: TRBJ2-1
CDR3 length: 14
CDR3 protein: CASSLGTSGIGQFF

V gene: TRBV9
J gene: TRBJ2-2
CDR3 length: 15
CDR3 protein: CASSVGTPGTGELFF

V gene: TRBV12-3/TRBV12-4
J gene: TRBJ1-5
CDR3 length: 16
CDR3 protein: CASSSTQGGRNQPQHF

V gene: TRBV7-9
J gene: TRBJ2-3
CDR3 length: 12
CDR3 protein: CASSFSGDTQYF

V gene: TRBV7-8
J gene: TRBJ2-2
CDR3 length: 16
CDR3 protein: CASSPRASGNTGELFF

V gene: TRBV14
J gene: TRBJ2-3
CDR3 length: 15
CDR3 protein: CASSQERARTDTQYF

V gene: TRBV5-1
J gene: TRBJ2-7
CDR3 length: 17
CDR3 protein: CASNLDRVNFSGDEQYF

V gene: TRBV6-2/TRBV6-3
J gene: TRBJ1-2
CDR3 length: 14
CDR3 protein: CASSLPLHQRGYTF

V gene: TRBV5-1
J gene: TRBJ2-5
CDR3 length: 16
CDR3 protein: CASSVGLAGFRETQYF

V gene: TRBV28
J gene: TRBJ1-6
CDR3 length: 13
CDR3 protein: CASRTAYNSPLHF

V gene: TRBV12-3/TRBV12-4
J gene: TRBJ1-1
CDR3 length: 14
CDR3 protein: CASSFNRADTEAFF

V gene: TRBV7-2
J gene: TRBJ1-1
CDR3 length: 15
CDR3 protein: CASSFPPFMNTEAFF

V gene: TRBV11-2
J gene: TRBJ2-6
CDR3 length: 13
CDR3 protein: CASSLRVDNVLTF

V gene: TRBV7-9
J gene: TRBJ2-7
CDR3 length: 13
CDR3 protein: CASSLGGNYEQYF

V gene: TRBV18
J gene: TRBJ2-7
CDR3 length: 13
CDR3 protein: CASSPSLADEQYF

V gene: TRBV5-1
J gene: TRBJ2-3
CDR3 length: 15
CDR3 protein: CASSLGLASGDTQYF

V gene: TRBV20-1
J gene: TRBJ2-2
CDR3 length: 16
CDR3 protein: CSASNAGTGNTGELFF

V gene: TRBV28
J gene: TRBJ1-6
CDR3 length: 13
CDR3 protein: CASSLQVGSPLHF

V gene: TRBV5-1
J gene: TRBJ2-1
CDR3 length: 16
CDR3 protein: CASSSNRDNSYNEQFF

V gene: TRBV12-3/TRBV12-4
J gene: TRBJ2-5
CDR3 length: 14
CDR3 protein: CASSRTDLQETQYF

V gene: TRBV7-2
J gene: TRBJ2-5
CDR3 length: 15
CDR3 protein: CASSYQRGPGETQYF

V gene: TRBV5-1
J gene: TRBJ2-5
CDR3 length: 15
CDR3 protein: CASSFIQGPQETQYF

V gene: TRBV20-1
J gene: TRBJ2-3
CDR3 length: 11
CDR3 protein: CSAGLTDTQYF

V gene: TRBV12-3/TRBV12-4
J gene: TRBJ1-1
CDR3 length: 15
CDR3 protein: CASSFRFSRWTEAFF

V gene: TRBV30
J gene: TRBJ1-1
CDR3 length: 13
CDR3 protein: CASHRGMNTEAFF

V gene: TRBV20-1
J gene: TRBJ1-2
CDR3 length: 14
CDR3 protein: CSARDPGRSYGYTF

V gene: TRBV7-9
J gene: TRBJ2-1
CDR3 length: 15
CDR3 protein: CASSSPSGRAGEQFF

V gene: TRBV14
J gene: TRBJ1-2
CDR3 length: 12
CDR3 protein: CASSLDVYGYTF

V gene: TRBV10-3
J gene: TRBJ1-5
CDR3 length: 12
CDR3 protein: CAISDSNQPQHF